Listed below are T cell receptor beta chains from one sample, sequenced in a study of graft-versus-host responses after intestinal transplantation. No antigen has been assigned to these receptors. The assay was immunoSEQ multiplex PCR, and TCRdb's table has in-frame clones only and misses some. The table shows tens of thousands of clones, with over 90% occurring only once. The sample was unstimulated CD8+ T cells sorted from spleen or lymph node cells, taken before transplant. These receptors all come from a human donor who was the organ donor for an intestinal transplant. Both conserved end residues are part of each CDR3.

CASSLDREEGSPLHF	TRBV7-9	TRBJ1-6
CATENQGGTGELFF	TRBV19	TRBJ2-2
CASSEYMGGAGKGEKLFF	TRBV25-1	TRBJ1-4
CASSQTENTEAFF	TRBV5-6	TRBJ1-1
CASSSSSGAKNIQYF	TRBV11-2	TRBJ2-4
CASLLAGGYNEQFF	TRBV28	TRBJ2-1
CARHDRATDTQYF	TRBV2	TRBJ2-3
CASSVGASPSYEQYF	TRBV9	TRBJ2-7
CASSSWDRSNQPQHF	TRBV2	TRBJ1-5
CASSSKLGRNTEAFF	TRBV6-1	TRBJ1-1
CARSLNIEQYF	TRBV7-5	TRBJ2-7
CASSQDGTRGNEQFF	TRBV4-3	TRBJ2-1
CASSPTPSLYEQYF	TRBV27	TRBJ2-7
CASSLTGDSYEQYF	TRBV28	TRBJ2-7
CATSGGRGATYEQYF	TRBV15	TRBJ2-7
CASSLVLGGPDETQYF	TRBV5-6	TRBJ2-5
CASSQVEYHPSRGYGYTF	TRBV4-1	TRBJ1-2
CASSEPGRVSNQPQHF	TRBV2	TRBJ1-5
CASSISPGHTSEAFF	TRBV19	TRBJ1-1
CASSLVIRGTEAFF	TRBV7-9	TRBJ1-1
CASSQESGRNTEAFF	TRBV4-1	TRBJ1-1
CASSEGLAGERDTQYF	TRBV9	TRBJ2-3
CASSAQGNIYEQYF	TRBV19	TRBJ2-7
CASSPTPGSSYEQYF	TRBV28	TRBJ2-7
CASSELAGVRETQYF	TRBV2	TRBJ2-5
CASSYREQGKETQYF	TRBV6-6	TRBJ2-5
CSVDRGMNTEAFF	TRBV29-1	TRBJ1-1
CATSRDPWVGGRPQHF	TRBV15	TRBJ1-5
CASSYRGQGNDEQYF	TRBV6-5	TRBJ2-7
CASRWGLLTDTQYF	TRBV5-1	TRBJ2-3
CASSHLGGEVQPQHF	TRBV18	TRBJ1-5
CASSYMTGSYEQYF	TRBV6-5	TRBJ2-7
CASSLGTGGGEKLFF	TRBV5-6	TRBJ1-4
CASSQSAGSYEQYF	TRBV16	TRBJ2-7
CASSPEGHLGAGELFF	TRBV5-6	TRBJ2-2
CASSPQRQAPTYEQYF	TRBV4-3	TRBJ2-7
CASSGLGATEAFF	TRBV11-2	TRBJ1-1
CASGGGHEQYF	TRBV10-1	TRBJ2-7
CASSLSGFSGNTIYF	TRBV27	TRBJ1-3
CASSPLAGNWDTQYF	TRBV5-1	TRBJ2-3
CASSPFAGGSETQYF	TRBV6-5	TRBJ2-5
CASSSRTDKNIQYF	TRBV13	TRBJ2-4
CASSYRTGILSGNTIYF	TRBV7-8	TRBJ1-3
CASSVGPTSFEQYF	TRBV9	TRBJ2-7
CASSGRQGKTGELFF	TRBV9	TRBJ2-2
CASSLEAGGRGAYEQYF	TRBV7-2	TRBJ2-7
CASSVDLARAFNEQFF	TRBV9	TRBJ2-1
CASSLNLNTEAFF	TRBV5-1	TRBJ1-1
CASSTSTGSNQPQHF	TRBV19	TRBJ1-5
CASSLAGNGYTF	TRBV5-4	TRBJ1-2
CASSPTSGHFSYEQYF	TRBV4-2	TRBJ2-7